The table lists the clone carrying this TCR beta chain with a count of one. The protocol was immunoSEQ multiplex PCR, while the TCRdb copy is restricted to in-frame clones and leaves out a portion. This sample yields about 160,000 clones, of which about 92% are seen a single time; more than 4.5% belongs to the top ten. This entry comes from a study of blood T cell repertoires in COVID-19. The overall study: Spain, Italy and the United States supplied samples that represented acute and convalescent COVID-19.

This TCR came from a young man with COVID-19, enrolled during active disease. Source material: peripheral blood.

CDR3 region: CASSPRTGGISGNTIYF. CDR3 sequence (DNA): TGTGCCAGCAGTCCTCGGACAGGGGGAATTTCTGGAAACACCATATATTTT. This sequence joins TRBV2 and TRBJ1-3; TRBD1 agrees at 10 bases. The CDR3 is made up of 17 amino acids. The germline V gene has CDR1 SNHLY and CDR2 FYNNEI. Germline trimming cut 5 bases from V and 1 base from J; bases unmatched to any gene: 8.